In its sample, the clone carrying this TCR beta chain was seen a few times. Different DNA sequences within this sample yield the same CDR3. V was clipped by 0 bases and J by 4 bases; unmatched bases: 3. This CDR3 is built from 15 residues. The germline V gene has CDR1 SGHRS and CDR2 YFSETQ. Sequenced by immunoSEQ multiplex PCR; TCRdb stores in-frame clones only, minus some. The profile covers about 1.5 million clones, with around 97% appearing a single time and more than 0.9% taken by the ten largest. This entry is derived from a study of shared clonotypes between healthy human individuals. The TCR sequence derives from a man under 40 in good health. The sample comprised naive CD4+ T cells sorted from blood. Subset in this sample: CD45RA+ positively selected. The chain links TRBV5-1 to TRBJ2-5; 10 positions agree with TRBD2. The CDR3 DNA sequence: TGCGCCAGCAGCTTGGGGCTAGCGGGGGCAGAGACCCAGTACTTC. Protein sequence: CASSLGLAGAETQYF. Supplemented by reference TRBV5-1 and TRBJ2-5, the full variable domain reads KAGVTQTPRYLIKTRGQQVTLSCSPISGHRSVSWYQQTPGQGLQFLFEYFSETQRNKGNFPGRFSGRQFSNSRSEMNVSTLELGDSALYLCASSLGLAGAETQYFGPGTRLLVL.